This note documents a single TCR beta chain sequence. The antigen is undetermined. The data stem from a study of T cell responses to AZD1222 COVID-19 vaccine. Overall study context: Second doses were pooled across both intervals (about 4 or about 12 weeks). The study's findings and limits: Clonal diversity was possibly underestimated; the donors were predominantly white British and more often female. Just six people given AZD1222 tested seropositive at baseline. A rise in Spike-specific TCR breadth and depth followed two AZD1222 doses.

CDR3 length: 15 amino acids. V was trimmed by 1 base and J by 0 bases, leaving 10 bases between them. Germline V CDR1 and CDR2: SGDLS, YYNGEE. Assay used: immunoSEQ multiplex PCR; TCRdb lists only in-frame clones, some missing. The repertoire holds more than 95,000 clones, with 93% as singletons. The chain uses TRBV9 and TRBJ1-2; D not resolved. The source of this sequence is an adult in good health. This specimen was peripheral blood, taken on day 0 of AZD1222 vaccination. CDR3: CASSVSAQPNYGYTF. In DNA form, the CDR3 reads TGTGCCAGCAGCGTATCTGCACAGCCTAACTATGGCTACACCTTC.